This T cell receptor beta chain was found in a study of OX40 agonist ivuxolimab in advanced cancers. In the study overall: An anti-OX40 (CD134) antibody with agonistic activity, ivuxolimab, was administered to patients.

The CDR3 loop spans 16 amino acids. Germline V gene lookup returns CDR1 MNHEY and CDR2 SMNVEV (reference sequence). V lost 2 bases, J lost 4 bases, and 5 bases stayed unmatched. The repertoire was sequenced with immunoSEQ multiplex PCR; TCRdb's copy has only in-frame clones and lacks some. This table has fewer than 65,000 clones, approximately 79% appearing once. This clone showed up just a few times. Specimen: CD4+ or CD8+ T cells sorted from blood, collected in a trial of the OX40 agonist ivuxolimab. This clonotype originated in an adult with an advanced solid tumor such as melanoma, head and neck, liver or kidney cancer. This chain connects TRBV27 to TRBJ2-2, with TRBD1 matching over 9 bases. The CDR3 loop is CASSLRGQGSTGELFF. The CDR3 DNA reads TGTGCCAGCAGTTTACGGGGACAGGGTTCCACCGGGGAGCTGTTTTTT.